This passage covers 7 T cell receptor beta chains from one sample sequenced in a study of T cell changes during pregnancy in multiple sclerosis. Method: immunoSEQ multiplex PCR; TCRdb's copy keeps in-frame clones and lacks some. This table holds tens of thousands of clones, roughly 86% found once. This specimen was peripheral blood, taken in the first trimester of pregnancy. Receptor source: a female donor with multiple sclerosis, enrolled in a pregnancy study.

CDR3 in DNA: TGTGCCAGCAGCTTCTACGGACTAGTTCAGGATGAGCAGTTCTTC. Residues: CASSFYGLVQDEQFF. The chain couples TRBV7-2 to TRBJ2-1; the match to TRBD2 covers 7 bases. Germline CDR1 and CDR2: SGHTA and FQGNSA. V gave up 3 bases and J gave up 8 bases; unmatched junction bases: 10. The CDR3 sequence is 15 residues long.

This clone is medium-sized (0.01 to 0.1%) by share. This chain uses TRBV19 with TRBJ2-5; D is undetermined. Germline V CDR1 and CDR2: LNHDA, SQIVND (reference sequence). V was trimmed by 6 bases and J by 4 bases, leaving 9 bases between them. The CDR3 totals 12 residues. CDR3 loop: CASRQSGETQYF. For the CDR3, the DNA is TGTGCCAGTAGACAGTCCGGAGAGACCCAGTACTTC.

V and J are TRBV7-9 and TRBJ1-2; 9 bases match TRBD1. Germline V gene data show CDR1 as SEHNR and CDR2 as FQNEAQ (reference sequence). V was pared by 4 bases and J by 3 bases, with 6 bases of the junction left unmatched. The CDR3 sequence is 15 residues long. The CDR3 region has the DNA TGTGCCAGCAGCTGGGGGACAGGGTGGTACTATGGCTACACCTTC. The encoded protein is CASSWGTGWYYGYTF.

CDR3: CASSGPPGFMVGNQPQHF. The CDR3 nucleotides read TGTGCCAGCAGTGGCCCTCCGGGATTTATGGTGGGCAATCAGCCCCAGCATTTT. V usage is TRBV6-1 and J usage is TRBJ1-5, with D uncertain. The CDR3 covers 18 residues. CDR1 is MNHNS, CDR2 SASEGT, per germline. Trimming stripped 4 bases from V and 2 bases from J, with 21 bases between.

The chain is built from TRBV30 and TRBJ2-3; the D gene is possibly TRBD1 (5 bases). The CDR3 runs to 11 residues. Trimming removed 4 bases at V and 4 bases at J, with 6 bases between. CDR1 and CDR2 from the germline V gene are GTSNPN and SVGIG (reference sequence). CDR3 sequence: CAWKTADTQYF. CDR3 in DNA: TGTGCCTGGAAGACAGCAGATACGCAGTATTTT. Complete variable domain (other parts from reference TRBV30 and TRBJ2-3): SQTIHQWPATLVQPVGSPLSLECTVEGTSNPNLYWYRQAAGRGLQLLFYSVGIGQISSEVPQNLSASRPQDRQFILSSKKLLLSDSGFYLCAWKTADTQYFGPGTRLTVL.

The rearrangement links TRBV10-3 to TRBJ1-2, with TRBD1 identical over 12 bases. This CDR3 region has 18 residues. V dropped 4 bases and J dropped 5; count of bases not matched to a gene: 14. Germline CDR1 reads ENHRY; CDR2 reads SYGVKD. CDR3 protein: CAISAGPPGTGGSYGYTF. The CDR3 DNA reads as TGTGCCATCAGTGCCGGTCCCCCCGGGACAGGGGGCTCTTATGGCTACACCTTC.

This chain connects TRBV5-4 to TRBJ2-7; 15 bases are shared with TRBD2. This CDR3 region has 16 residues. Germline-derived CDR1 and CDR2 are SGHNT and YYREEE (reference sequence). Trimming at V came to 4 bases and at J to 5 bases, leaving 7 bases not matched to a gene. DNA of the CDR3: TGTGCCAGCAGCCCCGGACTAGCGGGAGGGCCGAACGAGCAGTACTTC. This gives the protein CASSPGLAGGPNEQYF.